These T cell receptor beta chains were read from a single sample in a study of T cell responses to AZD1222 COVID-19 vaccine. Assay: immunoSEQ multiplex PCR; the TCRdb copy retains only in-frame clones and omits some. Seen here are some 130,000 clones, around 90% observed once, and the top ten hold just over 3%. The material was peripheral blood, obtained on day 0 of AZD1222 vaccination. The source of these receptors is an adult in good health. The CDR3 runs from the conserved cysteine through the conserved F or W. A D gene is named only where the DNA matches it firmly. Clone size is not always given. Where it is, it says once, few, many or a class for expanded clones.

TRBV19	NA	TRBJ1-4	NA	TGTGCCAGTAGTCCGGGAGGGCATGAAAAACTGTTTTTT	CASSPGGHEKLFF
TRBV4-1	NA	TRBJ2-5	NA	TGCGCCAGCAGCCAAGTATACGGGAGTGGCGTGGAGACCCAGTACTTC	CASSQVYGSGVETQYF
TRBV18	TRBD2	TRBJ2-2	NA	TGTGCCAGCTCACCAGCGGGAGGGCCGGACACCGGGGAGCTGTTTTTT	CASSPAGGPDTGELFF
TRBV7-9	TRBD1	TRBJ1-1	NA	TGTGCCAGCAGCCCGCAACAGGGGTTTGCCACTGAAGCTTTCTTT	CASSPQQGFATEAFF
TRBV27	TRBD1	TRBJ1-1	NA	TGTGCCAGCAGTTTATGGGGGGGGCAGGGGGCCGCGGGAGCTTTCTTT	CASSLWGGQGAAGAFF
TRBV11-1	NA	TRBJ2-5	NA	TGTGCCAGCAGCTTAGCGTCGGGGGGCGTAGAGACCCAGTACTTC	CASSLASGGVETQYF
TRBV11-3	NA	TRBJ1-6	NA	TGTGCCAGCAGCCAAAATGGTTCACCCCTCCACTTT	CASSQNGSPLHF
TRBV5-5	NA	TRBJ1-2	NA	TGTGCCAGCAGCTTGGGGGCAGGGAACTATGGCTACACCTTC	CASSLGAGNYGYTF
TRBV6-1	NA	TRBJ1-5	NA	TGTGCCAGCAGTGAATTTAGGGGTGACAATCAGCCCCAGCATTTT	CASSEFRGDNQPQHF
TRBV7-9	NA	TRBJ2-5	many	TGTGCCAGCAGCTCAAGGACACCGGGGGAGACCCAGTACTTC	CASSSRTPGETQYF
TRBV29-1	TRBD2	TRBJ2-1	NA	TGCAGCGTTGAAGATTTTTCTAGCGGGGGACTCAATGAGCAGTTCTTC	CSVEDFSSGGLNEQFF
TRBV27	NA	TRBJ2-7	NA	TGTGCCAGCAGCCCCGCTCCCCAACTTACCTACGAGCAGTACTTC	CASSPAPQLTYEQYF
TRBV6-5	TRBD2	TRBJ2-5	NA	TGTGCCAGCAGTTACTCGGGACTAGCGGGAGAGGAGACCCAGTACTTC	CASSYSGLAGEETQYF
TRBV4-2	NA	TRBJ1-1	NA	TGTGCCAGCAGCCAGGGGCTTGGGTCGAACACTGAAGCTTTCTTT	CASSQGLGSNTEAFF
TRBV24-1	NA	TRBJ1-5	NA	TGTGCCACCAGTCGATCGGGTGATCAGCCCCAGCATTTT	CATSRSGDQPQHF
TRBV19	NA	TRBJ1-5	NA	TGTGCCAGTAGTACTGAGCCCCAGCATTTT	CASSTEPQHF
TRBV5-6	NA	TRBJ1-1	NA	TGTGCCAGCAGCTTCGGCAGCTCGAACACTGAAGCTTTCTTT	CASSFGSSNTEAFF
TRBV6-1	TRBD1	TRBJ1-2	once	TGTGCCAGCAGTGAGACAGGGGCGGATGACTATGGCTACACCTTC	CASSETGADDYGYTF
TRBV5-1	NA	TRBJ1-2	few	TGCGCCAGCAGCTTGGCGCAGGGATATCATGGCTACACCTTC	CASSLAQGYHGYTF
TRBV7-9	NA	TRBJ2-5	NA	TGTGCCAGCATTCCCTCGAGGGGGGGCTACCAAGAGACCCAGTACTTC	CASIPSRGGYQETQYF
TRBV6-5	TRBD1	TRBJ1-2	NA	TGTGCCAGCAGAATGACAGGGTATGGCTACACCTTC	CASRMTGYGYTF
TRBV12-5	NA	TRBJ1-2	NA	TGTGCTAGTGGTTTGAAAACTCCGGACCTCCGATACTATGGCTACACCTTC	CASGLKTPDLRYYGYTF
TRBV28	NA	TRBJ1-2	NA	TGTGCCAGCAGGCAGGGCGGGAGGGACTATGGCTACACCTTC	CASRQGGRDYGYTF
TRBV21-1	NA	TRBJ2-3	NA	TGTGCCAGCAGCAACCCTAATAGCGGGAGATTGGCTAGCACAGATACGCAGTATTTT	CASSNPNSGRLASTDTQYF
TRBV2	NA	TRBJ1-5	NA	TGTGCCAGCAGTGTGAGCAGACCGGCGGGGCCCCAGCATTTT	CASSVSRPAGPQHF
TRBV14	TRBD1	TRBJ1-2	NA	TGTGCCAGCAGCCAACTTCCGGGACAGGGGACCTCAATCAGAGGCTACACCTTC	CASSQLPGQGTSIRGYTF
TRBV6-2/TRBV6-3	TRBD2	TRBJ2-3	NA	TGTGCCAGCAGTACCGGGGGGCTAGCGGGTTTCACAGATACGCAGTATTTT	CASSTGGLAGFTDTQYF
TRBV5-4	NA	TRBJ1-1	NA	TGTGCCAGCAGCTTGGTGTTTCGGGAAAACACTGAAGCTTTCTTT	CASSLVFRENTEAFF
TRBV6-1	TRBD1	TRBJ1-1	NA	TGTGCCAGCAGTGATGCGGGACAGGTTAACACTGAAGCTTTCTTT	CASSDAGQVNTEAFF
TRBV27	NA	TRBJ1-5	NA	TGTGCCAGCAGTTTAAAAGTTAAGCGGTTGTATAGCAATCAGCCCCAGCATTTT	CASSLKVKRLYSNQPQHF
TRBV30	NA	TRBJ1-1	NA	TGTGCCTGGATACCAGGGGTTCGGAACACTGAAGCTTTCTTT	CAWIPGVRNTEAFF
TRBV5-1	NA	TRBJ1-5	NA	TGCGCCAGCAGCTTGGCGGGTGACCCCAATCAGCCCCAGCATTTT	CASSLAGDPNQPQHF